This TCR beta chain was recovered during a study of blood T cell repertoires in COVID-19. Study in general: COVID-19 samples, acute and convalescent, were from the United States, Italy and Spain.

Repertoires were generated with immunoSEQ multiplex PCR, while TCRdb's copy carries only in-frame clones and drops some. The table shows about 180,000 clones, with approximately 85% occurring only once. The CDR3 has 13 residues. V lost 3 bases to trimming and J lost 1 base, with 6 bases between them. The specimen sequenced was peripheral blood. The V and J genes are TRBV12-3 or TRBV12-4 and TRBJ2-5; the D is unclear. This clonotype was obtained from a human donor with active or convalescent COVID-19. The donor label of this sample is uncertain. As DNA, the CDR3 is TGTGCCAGCAGTTTGATGGCCCAAGAGACCCAGTACTTC. This translates into CASSLMAQETQYF.